The present entry profiles one T cell receptor beta chain with its context. It was with a sample-barcoded 5' primer and a J-beta primer mix that a second PCR of roughly 7 to 12 cycles was run. TCRdb recomputed calls from the 5' RACE reads with MiXCR, one row per CDR3 protein. The sample holds some 920,000 distinct CDR3 sequences, roughly 47% seen once. The CDR3 is 13 residues long. Germline assignment: CDR1 LGHNA and CDR2 YSLEER. Germline trimming cut 7 bases from V and 7 bases from J; bases unmatched to any gene: 6. Donors ranged from about 6 to 90 years old and were healthy Caucasians in Russia. Total RNA was extracted at no less than 6 micrograms per sample. The data are from a study of blood T cells in healthy people across ages.

Source material: blood. The TCR originated in a woman in her fifties or sixties in good health. The chain is built from TRBV4-3 and TRBJ2-1, with 8 bases matching TRBD2. CDR3 amino acids: CASTPGLGNEQFF. The DNA of the CDR3 is TGCGCCAGCACCCCGGGACTAGGGAATGAGCAGTTCTTC.